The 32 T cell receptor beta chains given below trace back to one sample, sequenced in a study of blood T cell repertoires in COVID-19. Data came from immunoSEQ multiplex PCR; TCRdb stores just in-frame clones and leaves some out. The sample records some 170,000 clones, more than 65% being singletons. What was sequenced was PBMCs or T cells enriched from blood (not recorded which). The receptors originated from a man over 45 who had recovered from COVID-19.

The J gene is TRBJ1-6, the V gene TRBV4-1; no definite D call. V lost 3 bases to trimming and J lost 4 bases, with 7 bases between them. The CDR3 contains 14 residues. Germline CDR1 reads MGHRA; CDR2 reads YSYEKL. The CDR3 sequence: CASSQEQYNSPLHF. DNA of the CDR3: TGCGCCAGCAGCCAGGAACAGTATAATTCACCCCTCCACTTT.

CDR3 in amino acids: CSVTRPGLSTDTQYF. Written as DNA, the CDR3 is TGCAGCGTGACCAGACCGGGACTATCTACAGATACGCAGTATTTT. The rearrangement links TRBV29-1 to TRBJ2-3; 7 bases are shared with TRBD2. The CDR3 has 15 residues. Germline V gene data show CDR1 as SQVTM and CDR2 as ANQGSEA. After removal of 6 bases from V and 3 bases from J, the junction contained 12 bases not matched to a gene.

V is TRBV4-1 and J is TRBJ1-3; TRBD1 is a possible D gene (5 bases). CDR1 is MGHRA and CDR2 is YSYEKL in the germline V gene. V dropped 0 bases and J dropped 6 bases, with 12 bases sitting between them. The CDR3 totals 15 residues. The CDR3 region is CASSQEPTEPNTIYF. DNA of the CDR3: TGCGCCAGCAGCCAAGAGCCGACAGAGCCAAACACCATATATTTT.

The CDR3 nucleotides are TGTGCCAGCAGCGACGGACAGGGCTCAAATTCACCCCTCCACTTT. Protein: CASSDGQGSNSPLHF. The rearrangement links TRBV11-2 to TRBJ1-6; TRBD1 matches at 8 bases. Germline-derived CDR1 and CDR2 are SGHAT and FQNNGV. V dropped 5 bases and J dropped 7; count of bases not matched to a gene: 7. This CDR3 comprises 15 residues.

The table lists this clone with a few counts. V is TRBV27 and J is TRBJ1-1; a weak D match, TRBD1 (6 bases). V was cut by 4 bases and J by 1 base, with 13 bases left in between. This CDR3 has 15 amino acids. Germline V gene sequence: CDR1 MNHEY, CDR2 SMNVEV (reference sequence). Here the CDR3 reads CASSYLGGRNTEAFF. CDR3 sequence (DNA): TGTGCCAGCAGTTACCTCGGGGGGCGGAACACTGAAGCTTTCTTT.

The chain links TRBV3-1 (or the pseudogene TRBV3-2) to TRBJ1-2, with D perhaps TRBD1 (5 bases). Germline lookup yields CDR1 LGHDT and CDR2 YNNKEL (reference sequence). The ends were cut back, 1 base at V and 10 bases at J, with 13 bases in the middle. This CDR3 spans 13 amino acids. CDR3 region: CASSQARGGNYTF. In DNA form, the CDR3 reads TGTGCCAGCAGCCAAGCCCGCGGGGGGAACTACACCTTC.

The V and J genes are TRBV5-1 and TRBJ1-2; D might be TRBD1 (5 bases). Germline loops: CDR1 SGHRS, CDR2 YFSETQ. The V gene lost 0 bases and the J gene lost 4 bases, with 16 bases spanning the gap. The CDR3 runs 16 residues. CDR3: CASSLDPRGLSYGYTF. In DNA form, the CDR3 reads TGCGCCAGCAGCTTGGACCCTCGGGGGTTAAGCTATGGCTACACCTTC.

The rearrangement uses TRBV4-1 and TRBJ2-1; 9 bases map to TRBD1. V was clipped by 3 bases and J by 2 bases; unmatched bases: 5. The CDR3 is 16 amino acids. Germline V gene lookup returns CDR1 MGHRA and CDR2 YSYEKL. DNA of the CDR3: TGCGCCAGCAGCCAGCCGGACAGGGGACCCTACAATGAGCAGTTCTTC. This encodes CASSQPDRGPYNEQFF.

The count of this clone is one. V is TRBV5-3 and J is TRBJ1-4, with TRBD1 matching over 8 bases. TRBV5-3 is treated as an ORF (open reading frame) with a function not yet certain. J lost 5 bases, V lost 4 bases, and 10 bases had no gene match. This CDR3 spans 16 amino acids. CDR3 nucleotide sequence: TGTGCCAGAAGCACCTCCGGGACAGGAGGCAATGAAAAACTGTTTTTT. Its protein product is CARSTSGTGGNEKLFF.

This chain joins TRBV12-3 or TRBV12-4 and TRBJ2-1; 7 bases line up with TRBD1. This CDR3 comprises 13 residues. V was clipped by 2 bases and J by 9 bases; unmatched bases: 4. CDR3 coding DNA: TGTGCCAGCAGTTTAAGACAGGGTGCTGAGCAGTTCTTC. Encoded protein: CASSLRQGAEQFF.

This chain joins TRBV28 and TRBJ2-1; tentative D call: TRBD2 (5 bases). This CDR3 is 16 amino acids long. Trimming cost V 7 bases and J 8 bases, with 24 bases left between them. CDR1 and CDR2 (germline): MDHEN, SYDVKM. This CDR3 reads CASTPRGSSLVHEQFF. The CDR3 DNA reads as TGTGCCAGCACCCCCCGGGGATCTAGTTTGGTGCATGAGCAGTTCTTC.

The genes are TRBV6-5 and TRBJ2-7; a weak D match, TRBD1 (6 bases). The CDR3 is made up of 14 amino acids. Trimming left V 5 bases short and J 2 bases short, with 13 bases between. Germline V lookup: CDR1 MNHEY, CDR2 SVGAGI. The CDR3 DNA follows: TGTGCCAGCAGTCTGGGACACCCGGCCTACGAGCAGTACTTC. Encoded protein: CASSLGHPAYEQYF.

The CDR3 DNA reads TGTGCCAGCAGCCAAGCATCGGTCGGCTACACCTTC. This codes for CASSQASVGYTF. The chain carries TRBV3-1 (or the pseudogene TRBV3-2) and TRBJ1-2, with D uncertain. The CDR3 contains 12 residues. Trimming took 1 base from V and 8 from J, leaving 8 bases between them. The germline CDR1 and CDR2 sequences are LGHDT and YNNKEL (reference sequence).

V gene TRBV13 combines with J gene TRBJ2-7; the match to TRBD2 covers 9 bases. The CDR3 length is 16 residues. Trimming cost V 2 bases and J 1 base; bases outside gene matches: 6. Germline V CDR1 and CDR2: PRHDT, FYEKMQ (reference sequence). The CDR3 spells CASSLRVAGVSYEQYF. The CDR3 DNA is TGTGCCAGCAGCTTAAGGGTAGCGGGGGTGTCCTACGAGCAGTACTTC.

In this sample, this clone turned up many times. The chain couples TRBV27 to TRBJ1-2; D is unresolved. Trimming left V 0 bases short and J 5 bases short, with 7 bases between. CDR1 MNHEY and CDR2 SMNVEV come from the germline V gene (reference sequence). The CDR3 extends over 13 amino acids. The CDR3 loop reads CASSLSSLYGYTF. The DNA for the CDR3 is TGTGCCAGCAGTTTATCTTCCCTTTATGGCTACACCTTC.

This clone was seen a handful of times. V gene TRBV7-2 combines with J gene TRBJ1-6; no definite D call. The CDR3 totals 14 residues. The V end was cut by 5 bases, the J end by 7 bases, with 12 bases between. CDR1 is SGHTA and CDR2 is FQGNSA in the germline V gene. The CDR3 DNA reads TGTGCCAGCAGCCCAGGCTGGTTCAATTCACCCCTCCACTTT. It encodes CASSPGWFNSPLHF.

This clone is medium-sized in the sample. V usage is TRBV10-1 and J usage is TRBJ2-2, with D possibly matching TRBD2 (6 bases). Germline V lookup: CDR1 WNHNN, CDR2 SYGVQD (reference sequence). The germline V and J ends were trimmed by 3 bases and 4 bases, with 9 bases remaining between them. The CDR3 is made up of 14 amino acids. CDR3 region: CASSDPGGTGELFF. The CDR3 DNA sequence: TGCGCCAGCAGTGACCCCGGGGGCACCGGGGAGCTGTTTTTT.

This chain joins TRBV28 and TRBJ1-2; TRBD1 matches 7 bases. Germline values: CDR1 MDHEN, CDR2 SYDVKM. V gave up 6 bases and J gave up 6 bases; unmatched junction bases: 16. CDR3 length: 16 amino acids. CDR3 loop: CASRDDRAGDHDGYTF. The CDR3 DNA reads TGTGCCAGCAGGGACGACAGGGCCGGAGATCACGATGGCTACACCTTC.

CDR3 in amino acids: CASSMGGSGANVLTF. Here the CDR3 DNA reads TGTGCCAGTAGTATGGGCGGGTCTGGGGCCAACGTCCTGACTTTC. The rearrangement links TRBV19 to TRBJ2-6; a possible D gene is TRBD2 (5 bases). V was trimmed by 3 bases and J by 1 base, leaving 7 bases between them. The CDR3 length is 15 residues. From germline, CDR1 is LNHDA and CDR2 SQIVND (reference sequence).

CDR3: CASRYGTGANYGYTF. The DNA for the CDR3 is TGTGCCAGCAGATATGGGACGGGAGCTAACTATGGCTACACCTTC. The V and J genes are TRBV6-5 and TRBJ1-2; maybe TRBD1 (5 bases). Germline V CDR1 and CDR2: MNHEY, SVGAGI. The V gene lost 6 bases and the J gene lost 0 bases, with 14 bases spanning the gap. The CDR3 has 15 residues.

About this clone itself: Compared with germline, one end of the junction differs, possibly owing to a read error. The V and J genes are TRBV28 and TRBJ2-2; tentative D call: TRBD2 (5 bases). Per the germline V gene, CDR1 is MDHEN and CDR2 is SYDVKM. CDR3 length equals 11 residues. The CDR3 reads CASTSDRGAVF. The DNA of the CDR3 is TGTGCCAGCACCTCTGACCGGGGAGCTGTTTTT.

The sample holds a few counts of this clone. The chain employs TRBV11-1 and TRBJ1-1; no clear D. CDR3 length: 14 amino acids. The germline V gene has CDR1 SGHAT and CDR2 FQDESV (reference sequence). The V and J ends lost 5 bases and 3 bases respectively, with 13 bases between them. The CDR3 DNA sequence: TGTGCCAGCAGCCCCACGGGATTGGACACTGAAGCTTTCTTT. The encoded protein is CASSPTGLDTEAFF. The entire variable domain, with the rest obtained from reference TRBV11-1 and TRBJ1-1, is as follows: EAEVAQSPRYKITEKSQAVAFWCDPISGHATLYWYRQILGQGPELLVQFQDESVVDDSQLPKDRFSAERLKGVDSTLKIQPAELGDSAMYLCASSPTGLDTEAFFGQGTRLTVV.

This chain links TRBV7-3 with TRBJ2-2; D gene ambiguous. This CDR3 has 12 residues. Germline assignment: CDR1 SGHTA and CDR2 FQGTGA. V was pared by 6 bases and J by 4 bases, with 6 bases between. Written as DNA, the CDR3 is TGTGCCAGCAGTCTCCCCACCGGGGAGCTGTTTTTT. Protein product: CASSLPTGELFF.

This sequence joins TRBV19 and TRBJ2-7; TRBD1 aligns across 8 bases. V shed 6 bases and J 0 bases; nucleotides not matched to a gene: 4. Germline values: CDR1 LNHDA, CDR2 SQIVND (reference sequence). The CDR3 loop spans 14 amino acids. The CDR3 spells CASRGQAPSYEQYF. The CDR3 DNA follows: TGTGCCAGTAGGGGACAGGCACCCTCCTACGAGCAGTACTTC.

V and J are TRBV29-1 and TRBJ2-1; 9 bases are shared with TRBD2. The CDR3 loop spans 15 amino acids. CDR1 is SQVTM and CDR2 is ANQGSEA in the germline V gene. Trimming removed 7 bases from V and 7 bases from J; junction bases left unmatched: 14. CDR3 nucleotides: TGCAGCGCCGGTGCGCGCGGGGGGGCGGGAAATGAGCAGTTCTTC. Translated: CSAGARGGAGNEQFF.

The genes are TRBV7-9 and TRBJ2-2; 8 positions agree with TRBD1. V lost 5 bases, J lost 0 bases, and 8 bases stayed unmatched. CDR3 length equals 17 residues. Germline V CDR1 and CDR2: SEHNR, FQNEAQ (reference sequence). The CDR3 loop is CASSVYRGRTNTGELFF. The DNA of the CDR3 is TGTGCCAGCAGCGTGTACAGGGGGAGAACGAACACCGGGGAGCTGTTTTTT. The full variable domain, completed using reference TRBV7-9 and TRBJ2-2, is DTGVSQNPRHKITKRGQNVTFRCDPISEHNRLYWYRQTLGQGPEFLTYFQNEAQLEKSRLLSDRFSAERPKGSFSTLEIQRTEQGDSAMYLCASSVYRGRTNTGELFFGEGSRLTVL.

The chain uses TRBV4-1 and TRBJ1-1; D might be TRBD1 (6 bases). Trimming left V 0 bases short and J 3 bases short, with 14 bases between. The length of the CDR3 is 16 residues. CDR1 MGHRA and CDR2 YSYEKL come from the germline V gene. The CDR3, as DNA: TGCGCCAGCAGCCAAGAACTTCTACAGGGTTACACTGAAGCTTTCTTT. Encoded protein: CASSQELLQGYTEAFF.

The CDR3 DNA is TGTGCCAGCACTGATAGAGGACAGGTTCCCCCCACCGAGCAGTACTTC. This encodes CASTDRGQVPPTEQYF. This chain links TRBV27 with TRBJ2-7; TRBD1 aligns across 7 bases. The V gene end was trimmed by 7 bases and the J gene end by 6 bases; junction bases not matched to a gene: 18. Germline CDR1 and CDR2: MNHEY and SMNVEV (reference sequence). This CDR3 comprises 16 residues.

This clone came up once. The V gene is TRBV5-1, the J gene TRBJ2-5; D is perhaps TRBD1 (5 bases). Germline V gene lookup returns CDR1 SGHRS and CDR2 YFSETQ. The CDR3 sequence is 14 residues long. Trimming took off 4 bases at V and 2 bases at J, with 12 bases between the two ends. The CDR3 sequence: CASSRRTSQETQYF. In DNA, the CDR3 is TGCGCCAGCAGCCGCAGGACATCGCAAGAGACCCAGTACTTC.

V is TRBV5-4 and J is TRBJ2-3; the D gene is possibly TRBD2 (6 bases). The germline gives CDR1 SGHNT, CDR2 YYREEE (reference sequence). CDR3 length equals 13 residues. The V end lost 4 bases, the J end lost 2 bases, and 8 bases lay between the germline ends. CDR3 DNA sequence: TGTGCCAGCAGCCGGGAGAACACAGATACGCAGTATTTT. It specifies CASSRENTDTQYF.

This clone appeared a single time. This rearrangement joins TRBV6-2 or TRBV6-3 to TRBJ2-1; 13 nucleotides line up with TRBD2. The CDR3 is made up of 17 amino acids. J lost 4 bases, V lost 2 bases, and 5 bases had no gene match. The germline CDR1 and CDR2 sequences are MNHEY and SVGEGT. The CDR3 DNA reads TGTGCCAGCAGTTACCCCCTACTAGCGGGGGGGTACAATGAGCAGTTCTTC. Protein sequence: CASSYPLLAGGYNEQFF.

CDR3 DNA: TGTGCCAGCAGCCCGGGACAGCTCAATCAGCCCCAGCATTTT. This sequence encodes CASSPGQLNQPQHF. This chain connects TRBV3-1 (or the pseudogene TRBV3-2) to TRBJ1-5; 7 positions agree with TRBD1. The V gene end was trimmed by 4 bases and the J gene end by 3 bases; junction bases not matched to a gene: 3. CDR1 is LGHDT and CDR2 is YNNKEL in the germline V gene (reference sequence). The CDR3 is 14 amino acids.